This entry lists 29 T cell receptor beta chains sequenced from one sample in a study of cytomegalovirus exposure and HLA in healthy donors. 13 Jbeta primers and 60 Vbeta primers were used for the PCR. Libraries were prepared by immunoSEQ multiplex PCR; TCRdb keeps only in-frame clonotypes and omits some of them. The table includes about 140,000 clones, around 68% detected once. The material sequenced was PBMCs. The receptors stem from a man aged 25-45 years in good health and CMV-seropositive.

V usage is TRBV5-1 and J usage is TRBJ2-5; D is ambiguous. Germline V lookup: CDR1 SGHRS, CDR2 YFSETQ. Trimming removed 4 bases at V and 3 bases at J, with 10 bases between. The CDR3 extends over 13 amino acids. The CDR3 reads CASSRQTEETQYF. CDR3 DNA: TGCGCCAGCAGCAGGCAGACTGAAGAGACCCAGTACTTC.

V and J are TRBV16 and TRBJ1-2, with 7 bases aligning to TRBD1. The germline CDR1 and CDR2 sequences are KGHSY and FQNENV. The CDR3 is 13 amino acids. After removal of 5 bases from V and 4 bases from J, the junction contained 4 bases not matched to a gene. For the CDR3, the DNA is TGTGCCAGCAGCTCTGACAGGGTCTATGGCTACACCTTC. Protein product: CASSSDRVYGYTF.

The chain carries TRBV19 and TRBJ1-1; D not certain. Trimming shortened V by 1 base and J by 1 base, and 19 bases separated the two germline ends. Germline CDR1 and CDR2: LNHDA and SQIVND (reference sequence). The CDR3 covers 18 residues. The CDR3 DNA reads TGTGCCAGTAGTATAGCCCATTTCAGTGTAGGAGCGAACACTGAAGCTTTCTTT. The encoded protein is CASSIAHFSVGANTEAFF.

The chain has TRBV6-5 and TRBJ2-7; D is unclear. The CDR3 has 15 residues. Per the germline V gene, CDR1 is MNHEY and CDR2 is SVGAGI. The ends were cut back, 7 bases at V and 5 bases at J, with 21 bases in the middle. CDR3 protein: CASNPRSQFVDEQYF. Here the CDR3 DNA reads TGTGCCAGCAATCCTCGTAGCCAGTTTGTCGACGAGCAGTACTTC.

The chain employs TRBV7-2 and TRBJ2-5, with TRBD2 matching over 9 bases. Germline lookup yields CDR1 SGHTA and CDR2 FQGNSA. V lost 3 bases and J lost 3; bases outside the gene matches: 5. The CDR3 covers 15 residues. CDR3 protein: CASSFIAGEEETQYF. In nucleotides, the CDR3 is TGTGCCAGCAGCTTCATAGCGGGGGAGGAAGAGACCCAGTACTTC.

A note on this clone: Other DNA sequences in this sample translate to the same CDR3. The chain recombines TRBV7-8 with TRBJ1-1, with 7 bases aligning to TRBD1. The V and J ends lost 5 bases and 3 bases, in that order; junction bases with no gene match: 3. Germline V gene data show CDR1 as SGHVS and CDR2 as FQNEAQ. There are 13 residues in the CDR3. The CDR3 nucleotides are TGTGCCAGCAGCCAGGGGGTAGACACTGAAGCTTTCTTT. This gives the protein CASSQGVDTEAFF.

This chain joins TRBV4-2 and TRBJ2-6; D is perhaps TRBD1 (7 bases). Germline CDR1 LGHNA, CDR2 YNFKEQ. Trimming shortened V by 1 base and J by 3 bases, and 16 bases separated the two germline ends. The CDR3 contains 18 residues. The CDR3 DNA reads TGTGCCAGCAGCCAAGGGGTGGAGGGGGCTGGTGGGGCCAACGTCCTGACTTTC. Amino acid sequence: CASSQGVEGAGGANVLTF.

The chain uses TRBV28 and TRBJ1-3; D not certain. Trimming shortened V by 1 base and J by 0 bases, and 7 bases separated the two germline ends. Germline loops: CDR1 MDHEN, CDR2 SYDVKM. The CDR3 consists of 15 residues. DNA of the CDR3: TGTGCCAGCAGTTTATTGGGCTCCTCTGGAAACACCATATATTTT. Its translation is CASSLLGSSGNTIYF.

The chain uses TRBV5-6 and TRBJ2-1; TRBD2 matches 7 bases. The CDR3 covers 17 residues. The junction had 10 bases not matched to a gene; V was cut back by 4 bases and J by 0 bases. Germline lookup yields CDR1 SGHDT and CDR2 YYEEEE. Here the CDR3 DNA reads TGTGCCAGCAGCCTGCGGGGGAGCGCGAGCTCCTACAATGAGCAGTTCTTC. Its translation is CASSLRGSASSYNEQFF.

For the CDR3, the DNA is TGTGCCAGCAGTTTTCCAAGCACAGATACGCAGTATTTT. Its protein product is CASSFPSTDTQYF. The J gene is TRBJ2-3, the V gene TRBV28; D unresolved. The CDR3 is 13 amino acids. Trimming stripped 3 bases from V and 0 bases from J, with 4 bases between. Germline V gene sequence: CDR1 MDHEN, CDR2 SYDVKM.

Remarks on this clone: Distinct nucleotide sequences in the sample also encode this CDR3. The chain couples TRBV5-1 to TRBJ2-3, with TRBD1 matching over 7 bases. The junction had 3 bases not matched to a gene; V was cut back by 0 bases and J by 2 bases. CDR3 length: 15 residues. CDR1 SGHRS and CDR2 YFSETQ come from the germline V gene. The DNA for the CDR3 is TGCGCCAGCAGCTTGGTCACAGGGGACACAGATACGCAGTATTTT. Residues: CASSLVTGDTDTQYF. The full variable domain, completed using reference TRBV5-1 and TRBJ2-3, is KAGVTQTPRYLIKTRGQQVTLSCSPISGHRSVSWYQQTPGQGLQFLFEYFSETQRNKGNFPGRFSGRQFSNSRSEMNVSTLELGDSALYLCASSLVTGDTDTQYFGPGTRLTVL.

This clone was observed a few times. The V and J genes are TRBV10-1 and TRBJ2-1; 13 positions match TRBD2. Germline values: CDR1 WNHNN, CDR2 SYGVQD (reference sequence). The junction had 18 bases not matched to a gene; V was cut back by 5 bases and J by 5 bases. This CDR3 comprises 20 residues. For the CDR3, the DNA is TGCGCCAGCAGTAATGACCCCTTACTAGCGGGAGGGCCTCGTGACAATGAGCAGTTCTTC. Residues: CASSNDPLLAGGPRDNEQFF.

This chain links TRBV28 with TRBJ1-1; D may be TRBD1 (5 bases). This CDR3 spans 16 amino acids. Germline V gene data show CDR1 as MDHEN and CDR2 as SYDVKM. Trimming stripped 4 bases from V and 0 bases from J, with 15 bases between. CDR3 DNA: TGTGCCAGCAGTTCTCGGAACGGGGGGATGAACACTGAAGCTTTCTTT. Translation gives CASSSRNGGMNTEAFF.

The chain carries TRBV7-6 and TRBJ2-1; the D gene is possibly TRBD1 (5 bases). Germline CDR1 is SGHVS and CDR2 is FNYEAQ. This CDR3 region has 13 residues. Trimming removed 1 base from V and 14 bases from J, with 15 bases in between. The CDR3 nucleotides are TGTGCCAGCAGCTTAGGCCTCGGCAGGGATAAGTTCTTC. Protein: CASSLGLGRDKFF.

V gene TRBV7-3 combines with J gene TRBJ1-3; 7 bases agree with TRBD1. The length of the CDR3 is 15 residues. Germline V lookup: CDR1 SGHTA, CDR2 FQGTGA. J gave up 2 bases and V 5 bases, and 6 bases lay outside the gene matches. CDR3 protein: CASSRQTGPGNTIYF. CDR3 DNA sequence: TGTGCCAGCAGCCGTCAGACAGGGCCTGGAAACACCATATATTTT.

The CDR3 DNA sequence: TGTGCCAGCAGTGAGGTGGAGCCGAATCAGCCCCAGCATTTT. As protein: CASSEVEPNQPQHF. The chain combines TRBV2 with TRBJ1-5; no firm D call. The CDR3 runs 14 residues. CDR1 and CDR2 from the germline V gene are SNHLY and FYNNEI. V gave up 3 bases and J gave up 4 bases, with 10 bases separating them.

This chain joins TRBV30 and TRBJ2-1; 11 bases are shared with TRBD2. CDR1 and CDR2 (germline): GTSNPN, SVGIG (reference sequence). The CDR3 length is 16 residues. Losses at the gene ends were 3 bases for V and 4 bases for J; bases not matched to a gene: 8. The CDR3 DNA follows: TGTGCCTGGAGAGATACCGGGACTAGCGGATACAATGAGCAGTTCTTC. It yields the protein CAWRDTGTSGYNEQFF. The complete variable domain, with remaining parts taken from reference TRBV30 and TRBJ2-1, reads SQTIHQWPATLVQPVGSPLSLECTVEGTSNPNLYWYRQAAGRGLQLLFYSVGIGQISSEVPQNLSASRPQDRQFILSSKKLLLSDSGFYLCAWRDTGTSGYNEQFFGPGTRLTVL.

This chain joins TRBV5-1 and TRBJ1-4; D possibly corresponds to TRBD1 (6 bases). This CDR3 has 16 residues. CDR1 and CDR2 from the germline V gene are SGHRS and YFSETQ. Deletions cut 4 bases from V and 8 bases from J, with 21 bases between. In DNA, the CDR3 is TGCGCCAGCAGCCCACTCGCCGGGACAAACAGGGAAAAACTGTTTTTT. As protein: CASSPLAGTNREKLFF.

The chain combines TRBV13 with TRBJ2-7, with 7 positions matching TRBD2. CDR3 length: 14 amino acids. V lost 5 bases and J lost 7; bases outside the gene matches: 11. The germline V gene has CDR1 PRHDT and CDR2 FYEKMQ (reference sequence). The DNA of the CDR3 is TGTGCCAGCAGCCAGCGGGACTCCTGGAGAGAGCAGTACTTC. Translated: CASSQRDSWREQYF.

The V call is TRBV28, the J call TRBJ2-4; TRBD1 aligns across 8 bases. This CDR3 contains 15 residues. The germline V gene encodes CDR1 MDHEN and CDR2 SYDVKM. V shed 5 bases and J 6 bases; nucleotides not matched to a gene: 9. CDR3 sequence: CASSIRSGGGNIQYF. The CDR3, as DNA: TGTGCCAGCAGTATCCGGTCAGGGGGCGGAAACATTCAGTACTTC.

This clone turned up a few times. The chain has TRBV4-2 and TRBJ2-1, with 10 bases lining up with TRBD2. The V gene's germline CDR1 is LGHNA and CDR2 YNFKEQ. The length of the CDR3 is 16 residues. The trim removed 1 base at V and 4 bases at J, leaving 4 bases unmatched. The CDR3 spells CASSQVTSGAYNEQFF. CDR3 nucleotide sequence: TGTGCCAGCAGCCAAGTAACTAGCGGGGCTTACAATGAGCAGTTCTTC.

The chain links TRBV30 to TRBJ1-5; TRBD1 agrees at 8 bases. The CDR3 runs to 13 residues. After removal of 5 bases from V and 5 bases from J, the junction contained 5 bases not matched to a gene. The germline V gene encodes CDR1 GTSNPN and CDR2 SVGIG (reference sequence). The CDR3, as DNA: TGTGCCTGGGACCAGACAGGGGATCAGCCCCAGCATTTT. Translation gives CAWDQTGDQPQHF.

The J gene is TRBJ2-1, the V gene TRBV7-3, with 8 bases matching TRBD2. The CDR3 length is 15 residues. The V and J ends lost 2 bases and 7 bases, in that order; junction bases with no gene match: 7. Germline V gene data show CDR1 as SGHTA and CDR2 as FQGTGA. CDR3 region: CASSLSPSGSNEQFF. In nucleotides, the CDR3 is TGTGCCAGCAGCTTATCTCCTAGCGGGTCAAATGAGCAGTTCTTC.

The rearrangement joins TRBV9 to TRBJ2-7; TRBD2 agrees at 9 bases. The CDR3 is 15 residues long. V trimming: 3 bases; J trimming: 4 bases; junction bases outside the gene matches: 8. CDR1 and CDR2 (germline): SGDLS, YYNGEE. This CDR3 reads CASSGGTSSGYEQYF. The CDR3, as DNA: TGTGCCAGCAGCGGGGGGACTAGCTCGGGTTACGAGCAGTACTTC.

The V gene is TRBV11-3, the J gene TRBJ2-7; 9 bases map to TRBD2. The CDR3 consists of 15 residues. Germline CDR1 is SGHNT and CDR2 is YENEEA. Trimming took 1 base from V and 0 from J; bases not matched to a gene: 1. CDR3 bases: TGTGCCAGCAGCTTAGTAGCGGGAGCCTCCTACGAGCAGTACTTC. This gives the protein CASSLVAGASYEQYF.

The chain is built from TRBV4-1 and TRBJ1-2; unclear D gene. Trimming removed 1 base at V and 2 bases at J, with 8 bases between. The CDR3 loop spans 14 amino acids. Germline V CDR1 and CDR2: MGHRA, YSYEKL. The CDR3 region has the DNA TGCGCCAGCAGCCAAGTAACATCGAACTATGGCTACACCTTC. Translation gives CASSQVTSNYGYTF.

The rearrangement links TRBV6-5 to TRBJ2-3; 10 bases are a match to TRBD2. Germline CDR1 is MNHEY and CDR2 is SVGAGI. The ends lost 2 bases at V and 5 bases at J; junction bases unmatched: 7. The CDR3 is made up of 16 amino acids. The CDR3 is CASSYERGLALDTQYF. CDR3 sequence (DNA): TGTGCCAGCAGTTACGAGAGGGGACTAGCGCTAGATACGCAGTATTTT.

V gene TRBV6-6 combines with J gene TRBJ2-7, with 12 bases matching TRBD2. CDR3 length: 15 amino acids. The V gene end was trimmed by 6 bases and the J gene end by 3 bases; junction bases not matched to a gene: 6. Germline CDR1 is MNHNY and CDR2 is SVGAGI (reference sequence). CDR3 in DNA: TGTGCCAGCAGCCGCCGGACTAGCGGGATCTACGAGCAGTACTTC. It encodes CASSRRTSGIYEQYF.

This chain connects TRBV11-3 to TRBJ1-3; D is perhaps TRBD1 (5 bases). Looked up from germline, CDR1 is SGHNT and CDR2 is YENEEA. This CDR3 contains 17 residues. Deletions cut 5 bases from V and 0 bases from J, with 17 bases between. CDR3 coding DNA: TGTGCCAGCAGCCAGAGGCGGGACCGGATCTCTGGAAACACCATATATTTT. Translating gives CASSQRRDRISGNTIYF.